This T cell receptor beta chain was documented in a study of T cell responses to AZD1222 COVID-19 vaccine. Study-wide results and caveats: Repertoires were obtained only post-peak T cell response.

TCRdb's table, derived via immunoSEQ multiplex PCR, lists solely in-frame clones and lacks some. The table includes 150,000 to 200,000 clones, 88% detected once. With respect to this clone: The antigen remains unidentified.

The CDR3 is 14 residues long. The V gene end was trimmed by 7 bases and the J gene end by 5 bases; junction bases not matched to a gene: 7. Germline V lookup: CDR1 SEHNR, CDR2 FQNEAQ (reference sequence). This specimen was peripheral blood, taken on day 0 of AZD1222 vaccination. This rearrangement joins TRBV7-9 to TRBJ2-5, with 10 nucleotides matching TRBD1. This sequence was found in an adult in good health. The CDR3 bases are TGTGCCAGCATCCCCGGGACAGGGGACGAGACCCAGTACTTC. This translates into CASIPGTGDETQYF.